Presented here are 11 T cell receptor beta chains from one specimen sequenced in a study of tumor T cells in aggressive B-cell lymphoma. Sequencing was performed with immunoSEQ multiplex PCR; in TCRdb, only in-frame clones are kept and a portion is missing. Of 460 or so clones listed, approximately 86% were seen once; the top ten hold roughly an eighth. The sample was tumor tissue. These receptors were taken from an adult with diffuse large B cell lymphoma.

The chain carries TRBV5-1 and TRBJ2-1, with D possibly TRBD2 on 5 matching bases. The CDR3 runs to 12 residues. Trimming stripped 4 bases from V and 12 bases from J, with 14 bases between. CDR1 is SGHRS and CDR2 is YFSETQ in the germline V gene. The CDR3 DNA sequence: TGCGCCAGCAGCCCTGGACGGGCGGGGCAGTTCTTC. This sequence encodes CASSPGRAGQFF.

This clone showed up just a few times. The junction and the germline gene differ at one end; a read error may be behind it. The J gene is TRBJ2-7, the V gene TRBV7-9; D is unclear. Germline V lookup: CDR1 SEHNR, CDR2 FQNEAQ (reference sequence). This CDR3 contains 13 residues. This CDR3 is CASSVALENEQYF. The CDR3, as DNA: TGTGCCAGCAGCGTAGCTCTAGAAAACGAGCAGTACTTC. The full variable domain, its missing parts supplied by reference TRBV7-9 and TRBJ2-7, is DTGVSQNPRHKITKRGQNVTFRCDPISEHNRLYWYRQTLGQGPEFLTYFQNEAQLEKSRLLSDRFSAERPKGSFSTLEIQRTEQGDSAMYLCASSVALENEQYFGPGTRLTVT.

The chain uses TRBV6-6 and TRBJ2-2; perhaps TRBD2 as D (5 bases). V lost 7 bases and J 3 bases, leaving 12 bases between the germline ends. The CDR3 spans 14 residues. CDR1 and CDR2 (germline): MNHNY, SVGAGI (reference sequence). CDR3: CASIPAGDTGELFF. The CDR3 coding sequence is TGTGCCAGCATCCCCGCCGGGGACACCGGGGAGCTGTTTTTT.

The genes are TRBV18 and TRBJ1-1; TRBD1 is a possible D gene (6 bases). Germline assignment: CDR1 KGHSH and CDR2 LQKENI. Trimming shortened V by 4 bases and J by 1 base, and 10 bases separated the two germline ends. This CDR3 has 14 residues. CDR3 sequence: CASSLQGPNTEAFF. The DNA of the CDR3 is TGTGCCAGCTCACTTCAGGGGCCGAACACTGAAGCTTTCTTT.

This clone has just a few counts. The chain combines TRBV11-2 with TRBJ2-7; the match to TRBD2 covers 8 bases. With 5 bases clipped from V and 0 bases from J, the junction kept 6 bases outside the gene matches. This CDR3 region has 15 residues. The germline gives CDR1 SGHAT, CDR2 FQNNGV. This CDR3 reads CASSPVGTSSYEQYF. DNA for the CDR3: TGTGCCAGCAGCCCGGTCGGGACTAGCTCCTACGAGCAGTACTTC.

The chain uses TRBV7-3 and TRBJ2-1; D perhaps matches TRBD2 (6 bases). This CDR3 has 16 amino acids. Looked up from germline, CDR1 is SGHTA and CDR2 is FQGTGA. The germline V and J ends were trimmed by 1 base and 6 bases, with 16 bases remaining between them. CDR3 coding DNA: TGTGCCAGCAGCTTAAGTGGCGGTGCGGGAATCAATGAGCAGTTCTTC. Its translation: CASSLSGGAGINEQFF.

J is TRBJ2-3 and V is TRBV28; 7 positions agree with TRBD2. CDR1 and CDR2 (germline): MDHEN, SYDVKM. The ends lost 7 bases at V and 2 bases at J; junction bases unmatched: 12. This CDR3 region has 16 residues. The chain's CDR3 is CASTTGSGVYTDTQYF. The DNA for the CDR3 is TGTGCCAGCACTACGGGGAGCGGGGTATACACAGATACGCAGTATTTT.

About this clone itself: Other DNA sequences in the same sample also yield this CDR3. CDR3 bases: TGTGCCAGCAGCTTAGGGACAGGGGGCTACGAGCAGTACTTC. This encodes CASSLGTGGYEQYF. This chain connects TRBV11-2 to TRBJ2-7; 10 bases are shared with TRBD1. Germline V CDR1 and CDR2: SGHAT, FQNNGV. V lost 1 base and J lost 3; bases outside the gene matches: 0. The CDR3 loop spans 14 amino acids.

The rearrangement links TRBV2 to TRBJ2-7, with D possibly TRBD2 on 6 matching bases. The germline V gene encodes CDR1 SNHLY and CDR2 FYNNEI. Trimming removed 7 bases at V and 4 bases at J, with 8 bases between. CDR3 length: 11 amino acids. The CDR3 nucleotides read TGTGCCAGCACGGGAGAATACGAGCAGTACTTC. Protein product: CASTGEYEQYF. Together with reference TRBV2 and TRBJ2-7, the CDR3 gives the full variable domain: EPEVTQTPSHQVTQMGQEVILRCVPISNHLYFYWYRQILGQKVEFLVSFYNNEISEKSEIFDDQFSVERPDGSNFTLKIRSTKLEDSAMYFCASTGEYEQYFGPGTRLTVT.

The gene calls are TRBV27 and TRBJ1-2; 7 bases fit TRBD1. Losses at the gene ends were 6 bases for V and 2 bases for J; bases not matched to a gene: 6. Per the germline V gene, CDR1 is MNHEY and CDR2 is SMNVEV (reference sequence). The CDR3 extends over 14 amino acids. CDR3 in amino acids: CASRRQGQNYGYTF. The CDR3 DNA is TGTGCCAGCAGGAGACAGGGTCAGAACTATGGCTACACCTTC.

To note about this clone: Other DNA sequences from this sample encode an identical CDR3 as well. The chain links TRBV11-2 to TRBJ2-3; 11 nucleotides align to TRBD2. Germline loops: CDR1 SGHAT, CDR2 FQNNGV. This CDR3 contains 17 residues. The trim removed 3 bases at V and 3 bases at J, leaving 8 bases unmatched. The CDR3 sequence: CASSLGARLAGTDTQYF. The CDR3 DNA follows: TGTGCCAGCAGCTTGGGAGCAAGACTAGCGGGAACAGATACGCAGTATTTT.